This T cell receptor (beta chain) was recorded in a study of neurological immune-mediated disorders. TCRdb reprocessed the 5' RACE reads with MiXCR, giving one entry per CDR3 protein. The table includes 35,000 to 50,000 distinct CDR3 sequences, more than 12% detected once. Germline CDR1 and CDR2: SGDLS and YYNGEE. The CDR3 is made up of 18 amino acids. Trimming cost V 5 bases and J 2 bases; bases outside gene matches: 15. This clonotype was seen only a few times. Sorted libraries were made with about a million CD4+ or CD8+ T cells. The clonotype was recovered from a woman aged 60-70 years with HTLV-1-associated myelopathy (HAM/TSP). The chain links TRBV9 to TRBJ2-1; 8 nucleotides line up with TRBD2. The sample consisted of CD4+ T cells from blood. CDR3 in amino acids: CASRHPLARGGTYNEQFF. In DNA form, the CDR3 reads TGTGCCAGCAGGCACCCCCTAGCCCGCGGGGGGACCTACAATGAGCAGTTCTTC.